Listed below are T cell receptor beta chains from one sample, sequenced in a study of cytomegalovirus exposure and HLA in healthy donors. Libraries were prepared by immunoSEQ multiplex PCR; TCRdb keeps only in-frame clonotypes and omits some of them. The table includes approximately 93,000 clones, under 90% detected once. Sequenced sample: PBMCs. These receptors were collected from a man aged 45 to 65 in good health and CMV-seronegative. Each CDR3 is given with its conserved first and last residue. D genes are given only for firm matches. Size values are once, few and many counts, or a class for expanded clones, and some rows have none.

d_call j_call cdr3_length clone_size v_call cdr3_aa cdr3_nt
TRBD1 TRBJ1-4 14 NA TRBV5-1 CASSDGTANEKLFF TGCGCCAGCAGCGACGGGACAGCTAATGAAAAACTGTTTTTT
TRBD1 TRBJ1-2 14 NA TRBV28 CASSHTDRVGGYTF TGTGCCAGCAGCCATACGGACAGGGTGGGTGGCTACACCTTC
TRBD1 TRBJ2-5 14 NA TRBV5-1 CASSLTGGDVTQYF TGCGCCAGCAGCCTTACAGGGGGCGATGTGACCCAGTACTTC
NA TRBJ2-7 14 NA TRBV7-2 CASSSDRTSYEQYF TGTGCCAGCAGCTCGGACAGAACCTCCTACGAGCAGTACTTC
NA TRBJ1-3 16 NA TRBV10-2 CASSESGRRSGNTIYF TGCGCCAGCAGTGAGTCGGGCAGACGCTCTGGAAACACCATATATTTT
NA TRBJ1-1 12 NA TRBV5-8 CAGGRGNTEAFF TGTGCCGGCGGCCGGGGGAACACTGAAGCTTTCTTT
TRBD2 TRBJ2-7 15 NA TRBV7-9 CASSPGGSGSYEQYF TGTGCCAGCAGCCCCGGGGGGAGCGGGTCCTACGAGCAGTACTTC
NA TRBJ2-1 15 NA TRBV9 CASAAGTWSRDEQFF TGTGCCAGCGCCGCCGGGACTTGGTCCAGGGATGAGCAGTTCTTC
NA TRBJ1-4 11 NA TRBV7-8 CASSAGEKLFF TGTGCCAGCAGCGCAGGTGAAAAACTGTTTTTT
TRBD1 TRBJ1-1 16 NA TRBV28 CASRSPAGGGNTEAFF TGTGCCAGCAGAAGTCCGGCAGGGGGAGGGAACACTGAAGCTTTCTTT
TRBD2 TRBJ2-7 15 NA TRBV5-4 CASSLGLAETYEQYF TGTGCCAGCAGCTTGGGGCTAGCGGAGACCTACGAGCAGTACTTC
NA TRBJ2-7 13 NA TRBV27 CASSIGGSYEQYF TGTGCCAGCAGTATAGGGGGTTCCTACGAGCAGTACTTC
TRBD1 TRBJ2-1 17 NA TRBV7-3 CASSLTSGTGGNNEQFF TGTGCCAGCAGCTTAACGTCCGGGACAGGGGGTAATAATGAGCAGTTCTTC
TRBD1 TRBJ1-3 18 NA TRBV28 CASSSGTADPPSANTIYF TGTGCCAGCAGTTCCGGGACAGCCGATCCCCCCTCCGCGAACACCATATATTTT
NA TRBJ1-4 14 NA TRBV19 CASSRGGNNEKLFF TGTGCCAGTAGTAGAGGTGGCAATAATGAAAAACTGTTTTTT
TRBD2 TRBJ2-3 14 NA TRBV5-1 CASSFTSGGDTQYF TGCGCCAGCAGCTTTACTAGCGGGGGAGATACGCAGTATTTT
TRBD1 TRBJ2-5 13 once TRBV7-9 CASTLDRPETQYF TGTGCCAGCACCTTGGACAGGCCGGAGACCCAGTACTTC
TRBD1 TRBJ2-2 15 NA TRBV18 CASSPRQGRTGELFF TGTGCCAGCTCACCTCGACAGGGGCGGACCGGGGAGCTGTTTTTT